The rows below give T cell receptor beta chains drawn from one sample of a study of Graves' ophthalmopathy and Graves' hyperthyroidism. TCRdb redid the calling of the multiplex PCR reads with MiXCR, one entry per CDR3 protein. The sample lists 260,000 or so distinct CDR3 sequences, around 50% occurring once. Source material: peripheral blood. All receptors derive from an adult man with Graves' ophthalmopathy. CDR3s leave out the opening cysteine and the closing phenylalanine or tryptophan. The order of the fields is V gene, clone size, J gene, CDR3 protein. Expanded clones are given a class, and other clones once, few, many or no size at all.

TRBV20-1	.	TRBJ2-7	SANSGLTYEQY
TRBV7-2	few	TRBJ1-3	ASSALASSGNTIY
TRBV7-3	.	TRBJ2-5	ASSPRALAGGLRETQY
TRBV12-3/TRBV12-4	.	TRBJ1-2	ASSFQGSGYT
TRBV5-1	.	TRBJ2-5	ASSFSRDRNEETQY
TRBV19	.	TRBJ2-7	ASSIPGQGIGEQY
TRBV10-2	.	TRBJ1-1	ASSESQGASQAF
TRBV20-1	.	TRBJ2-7	SAPGPHYEQY
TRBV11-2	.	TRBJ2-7	ASSQLGGSSYEQY
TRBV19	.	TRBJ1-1	ASSIRQGPSEAF
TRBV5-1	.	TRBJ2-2	ASSFEYTGEPF
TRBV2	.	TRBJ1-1	ASSDEGSREAF
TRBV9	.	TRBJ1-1	ASSARVNTEAF
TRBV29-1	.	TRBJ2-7	SVGQGANEQY